The 27 T cell receptor beta chains presented below share a single source sample, sequenced in a study of cytomegalovirus exposure and HLA in healthy donors. The PCR contained 60 Vbeta and 13 Jbeta primers. This table comes from immunoSEQ multiplex PCR, and its TCRdb copy is limited to in-frame clones, with some not included. The profile covers some 190,000 clones, with 80% appearing a single time and 1.1% taken by the ten largest. The sample taken for sequencing was PBMCs. The receptors derive from a woman aged 40 to 50 in good health and CMV-seronegative.

This chain joins TRBV19 and TRBJ1-2; 10 positions agree with TRBD1. Trimming took 5 bases from V and 0 from J; bases not matched to a gene: 9. This CDR3 spans 17 amino acids. The germline CDR1 and CDR2 sequences are LNHDA and SQIVND (reference sequence). The CDR3: CASSPGTGAATNYGYTF. In DNA form, the CDR3 reads TGTGCCAGTAGTCCTGGGACAGGGGCCGCTACTAACTATGGCTACACCTTC.

V usage is TRBV10-3 and J usage is TRBJ1-1, with 8 nucleotides matching TRBD1. The germline CDR1 and CDR2 sequences are ENHRY and SYGVKD. Unmatched junction bases numbered 7, after V lost 2 bases and J lost 5 bases. This CDR3 has 15 amino acids. Written as DNA, the CDR3 is TGTGCCATCAGTGAGGGGACAGGAGCAAGGACTGAAGCTTTCTTT. This gives the protein CAISEGTGARTEAFF.

About this clone itself: Germline and junction disagree at one end, which may indicate a read error. The chain combines TRBV5-1 with TRBJ2-1, with TRBD2 matching 11 bases. CDR3 size: 17 residues. Germline values: CDR1 SGHRS, CDR2 YFSETQ. Here the CDR3 reads CASSLQTSGTTYSEQFF. The CDR3, as DNA: TGCGCCAGCAGCTTGCAGACTAGCGGGACAACCTACAGTGAGCAGTTCTTC.

The V gene is TRBV29-1, the J gene TRBJ2-1; TRBD2 aligns across 7 bases. The germline gives CDR1 SQVTM, CDR2 ANQGSEA. The CDR3 loop spans 17 amino acids. The junction had 17 bases not matched to a gene; V was cut back by 3 bases and J by 6 bases. The chain's CDR3 is CSVDGRREKGRGNEQFF. The CDR3, as DNA: TGCAGCGTTGACGGCCGGCGGGAGAAGGGACGGGGCAATGAGCAGTTCTTC.

V usage is TRBV18 and J usage is TRBJ1-2; tentative D call: TRBD1 (6 bases). The CDR3 is 16 amino acids. From germline, CDR1 is KGHSH and CDR2 LQKENI. V lost 2 bases and J 2 bases, leaving 15 bases between the germline ends. This CDR3 is CASSPNGQLGNYGYTF. The CDR3, as DNA: TGTGCCAGCTCACCAAACGGACAGCTCGGCAACTATGGCTACACCTTC.

The J gene is TRBJ2-1, the V gene TRBV30, with 10 bases aligning to TRBD2. V dropped 3 bases and J dropped 6; count of bases not matched to a gene: 8. CDR3 length: 15 amino acids. Germline values: CDR1 GTSNPN, CDR2 SVGIG (reference sequence). The CDR3 DNA reads TGTGCCTGGAGGAGGAGCGGGAGGGCCCTCAATGAGCAGTTCTTC. Translated: CAWRRSGRALNEQFF.

This chain connects TRBV13 to TRBJ1-2, with 10 bases identical to TRBD1. Germline CDR1 reads PRHDT; CDR2 reads FYEKMQ (reference sequence). The CDR3 extends over 15 amino acids. V lost 4 bases, J lost 1 base, and 3 bases stayed unmatched. The CDR3 DNA reads as TGTGCCAGCAGCTCCCGGGACAGGGGTAACTATGGCTACACCTTC. Translated, it gives CASSSRDRGNYGYTF.

This clone was counted a few times. V is TRBV21-1 and J is TRBJ1-2; the D segment call TRBD1 is taken from the table without a DNA check. TRBV21-1 is a listed pseudogene. The CDR3 is 16 amino acids. In nucleotides, the CDR3 is TGTGCCAGCAGCAAAGAGGCCATAGAGGGGGACTATGGCTACACCTTC. It specifies CASSKEAIEGDYGYTF.

The V call is TRBV5-4, the J call TRBJ2-5; 7 bases are shared with TRBD1. Trimming took 3 bases from V and 5 from J; bases not matched to a gene: 10. There are 15 residues in the CDR3. Germline CDR1 is SGHNT and CDR2 is YYREEE (reference sequence). CDR3 sequence: CASSSTGIVRETQYF. The DNA for the CDR3 is TGTGCCAGCAGCTCGACAGGGATTGTCCGGGAGACCCAGTACTTC.

This clone came up a few times. The CDR3: CASKGGGNTGELFF. CDR3 bases: TGTGCCAGCAAAGGGGGCGGGAATACCGGGGAGCTGTTTTTT. The chain joins TRBV6-6 to TRBJ2-2; D perhaps matches TRBD1 (7 bases). V was pared by 7 bases and J by 5 bases, with 14 bases between. The CDR3 has 14 residues. CDR1 is MNHNY, CDR2 SVGAGI, per germline (reference sequence).

This chain joins TRBV6-1 and TRBJ1-1, with D tentatively TRBD1 (6 bases). The V and J ends lost 6 bases and 6 bases respectively, with 14 bases between them. Germline V lookup: CDR1 MNHNS, CDR2 SASEGT. CDR3 length equals 13 residues. CDR3: CASSLNYRAEAFF. Written as DNA, the CDR3 is TGTGCCAGCAGCCTTAATTACAGGGCTGAAGCTTTCTTT.

This chain uses TRBV7-2 with TRBJ2-7; the D gene is possibly TRBD2 (6 bases). CDR1 is SGHTA, CDR2 FQGNSA, per germline. The V gene lost 1 base and the J gene lost 7 bases, with 14 bases spanning the gap. This CDR3 region has 14 residues. CDR3 amino acids: CASSLGHKGGEQYF. CDR3 nucleotides: TGTGCCAGCAGCTTAGGACACAAAGGAGGGGAGCAGTACTTC.

The chain employs TRBV11-3 and TRBJ2-5, with 8 nucleotides matching TRBD1. V lost 5 bases and J lost 4; bases outside the gene matches: 6. CDR3 size: 14 residues. Germline-derived CDR1 and CDR2 are SGHNT and YENEEA. This chain's CDR3 is CASSRLTGGETQYF. In nucleotides, the CDR3 is TGTGCCAGCAGCCGCCTTACAGGGGGAGAGACCCAGTACTTC.

The CDR3 is CASTTPGQGAAPLHF. The CDR3, as DNA: TGTGCCAGCACCACTCCCGGACAGGGGGCTGCACCCCTCCACTTT. This chain joins TRBV6-1 and TRBJ1-6, with 11 bases identical to TRBD1. V shed 7 bases and J 11 bases; nucleotides not matched to a gene: 10. This CDR3 has 15 residues. The germline V gene encodes CDR1 MNHNS and CDR2 SASEGT.

V usage is TRBV29-1 and J usage is TRBJ2-1, with D possibly being TRBD2 (5 bases). Trimming took 6 bases from V and 2 from J, leaving 14 bases between them. In germline, CDR1 is SQVTM, CDR2 ANQGSEA. The CDR3 consists of 14 residues. CDR3 coding DNA: TGCAGCGTGGTGAGCGGTTTTACCTACAATGAGCAGTTCTTC. This sequence encodes CSVVSGFTYNEQFF.

This clone has more than one count but fewer than ten. The chain is built from TRBV19 and TRBJ1-3; 7 bases fit TRBD1. The CDR3 has 15 amino acids. Germline-derived CDR1 and CDR2 are LNHDA and SQIVND (reference sequence). V dropped 3 bases and J dropped 3; count of bases not matched to a gene: 5. Here the CDR3 DNA reads TGTGCCAGTAGTATCCCCGGGACAGTTGGAAACACCATATATTTT. It specifies CASSIPGTVGNTIYF.

This rearrangement joins TRBV5-1 to TRBJ2-3; a possible D gene is TRBD1 (5 bases). Germline CDR1 and CDR2: SGHRS and YFSETQ. The ends were cut back, 0 bases at V and 3 bases at J, with 17 bases in the middle. The CDR3 runs 17 residues. The CDR3 region is CASSLAGWGIGTDTQYF. The CDR3 DNA reads TGCGCCAGCAGCTTGGCCGGATGGGGCATCGGGACAGATACGCAGTATTTT.

This clone was seen only a few times. The chain is built from TRBV5-6 and TRBJ1-1; D not resolved. This CDR3 has 12 amino acids. The V gene's germline CDR1 is SGHDT and CDR2 YYEEEE. With 3 bases removed from V and 7 bases from J, the gap between germline ends came to 10 bases. The CDR3 spells CASSSTEFEAFF. In DNA, the CDR3 is TGTGCCAGCAGCTCCACTGAATTTGAAGCTTTCTTT.

CDR3 DNA sequence: TGTGCCAGCAGCGGGACAGGGCACACCGGGGAGCTGTTTTTT. This sequence encodes CASSGTGHTGELFF. This rearrangement joins TRBV7-9 to TRBJ2-2, with 9 bases that match TRBD1. V dropped 5 bases and J dropped 3; count of bases not matched to a gene: 1. The CDR3 sequence is 14 residues long. The germline CDR1 and CDR2 sequences are SEHNR and FQNEAQ (reference sequence).

This clone was recorded only once. The chain couples TRBV7-8 to TRBJ2-2; 14 nucleotides agree with TRBD2. V lost 6 bases and J lost 7; bases outside the gene matches: 7. The CDR3 contains 16 residues. Looked up from germline, CDR1 is SGHVS and CDR2 is FQNEAQ. In DNA, the CDR3 is TGTGCCAGCAGGCCCGGGACTAGCGGGAGCGTCGGGGAGCTGTTTTTT. The encoded protein is CASRPGTSGSVGELFF.

The chain employs TRBV27 and TRBJ2-1, with 7 bases fitting TRBD2. The trim removed 2 bases at V and 5 bases at J, leaving 0 bases unmatched. Germline values: CDR1 MNHEY, CDR2 SMNVEV (reference sequence). The CDR3 loop spans 13 amino acids. For the CDR3, the DNA is TGTGCCAGCAGTTTACGGGAGGACAATGAGCAGTTCTTC. Protein: CASSLREDNEQFF.

In its sample, this clone was seen once. The chain joins TRBV6-6 to TRBJ2-7, with 10 bases matching TRBD1. V lost 4 bases to trimming and J lost 6 bases; unmatched junction nucleotides: 12. This CDR3 has 16 residues. Germline-derived CDR1 and CDR2 are MNHNY and SVGAGI (reference sequence). DNA for the CDR3: TGTGCCAGCAGTTCCGCCCCGGGACAGGGGACTCCCGAGCAGTACTTC. Its translation is CASSSAPGQGTPEQYF.

This sequence joins TRBV7-9 and TRBJ2-3; 7 bases line up with TRBD2. Per germline, CDR1 SEHNR and CDR2 FQNEAQ (reference sequence). The CDR3 loop spans 15 amino acids. The ends lost 5 bases at V and 3 bases at J; junction bases unmatched: 8. CDR3 in amino acids: CASSVMGEGTDTQYF. Written as DNA, the CDR3 is TGTGCCAGCAGCGTTATGGGGGAGGGAACAGATACGCAGTATTTT. The variable domain in full, completed from reference TRBV7-9 and TRBJ2-3, reads DTGVSQNPRHKITKRGQNVTFRCDPISEHNRLYWYRQTLGQGPEFLTYFQNEAQLEKSRLLSDRFSAERPKGSFSTLEIQRTEQGDSAMYLCASSVMGEGTDTQYFGPGTRLTVL.

The V call is TRBV7-8, the J call TRBJ2-1; maybe TRBD2 (5 bases). CDR3 length equals 15 residues. The V and J ends lost 0 bases and 0 bases respectively, with 6 bases between them. CDR1 is SGHVS, CDR2 FQNEAQ, per germline. CDR3 residues: CASSLAGVSYNEQFF. The CDR3 DNA sequence: TGTGCCAGCAGCTTAGCGGGAGTCTCCTACAATGAGCAGTTCTTC.

The rearrangement links TRBV21-1 to TRBJ1-5. TRBV21-1 is flagged as a pseudogene. This CDR3 contains 14 residues. The CDR3 nucleotides read TGTGCCAGCAGCAAAGGGGGGGTGTATCAGCCCCAGCATTTT. This translates into CASSKGGVYQPQHF.

This chain connects TRBV9 to TRBJ2-2, with a weak D call TRBD1 (5 bases). This CDR3 region has 14 residues. Germline assignment: CDR1 SGDLS and CDR2 YYNGEE. V was cut by 0 bases and J by 5 bases, with 8 bases left in between. CDR3 in DNA: TGTGCCAGCAGCGTAGAATCAGGGACCGGGGAGCTGTTTTTT. It codes for CASSVESGTGELFF.

The CDR3 nucleotides are TGTGCCAGCAGTCCGGGGACTTCAAATCAGCCCCAGCATTTT. This codes for CASSPGTSNQPQHF. The rearrangement links TRBV6-5 to TRBJ1-5, with a tentative D call TRBD1 (5 bases). The germline V gene encodes CDR1 MNHEY and CDR2 SVGAGI. The CDR3 spans 14 residues. Trimming shortened V by 5 bases and J by 4 bases, and 12 bases separated the two germline ends.